These 12 T cell receptor beta chains came from one sample sequenced in a study of shared clonotypes between healthy human individuals (dated by TCRdb to the early 2020s). Libraries were made using the immunoSEQ multiplex PCR assay. In TCRdb, the immuneACCESS table is reduced to in-frame sequences with V and J assigned. These tables do not hold every clone; where another copy was compared, an unresolved V gene accounts for under half, and the others remain unexplained. For this sample the table gives about 2.4 million clones, of which roughly 93% were detected only once. Approximately 0.37% of the sample rests with the top ten. The sample comprised naive CD4+ T cells from PBMCs. The cell subset or site label, as the study defines it: CD45RA+ positively selected. All receptors derive from a man between 18 and 29 years old in good health. Some clones in this sample may be carry-over from other donors' samples.

The chain joins TRBV20-1 to TRBJ2-7; no clear D. Per germline, CDR1 DFQATT and CDR2 SNEGSKA (reference sequence). V shed 3 bases and J shed 6 bases, with 9 bases lying between them. The CDR3 is 11 residues long. CDR3 protein: CSASPGSEQYF. DNA of the CDR3: TGCAGTGCTAGTCCTGGGTCCGAGCAGTACTTC.

CDR3 region: CASSKQGGQPQHF. CDR3 DNA: TGTGCCAGCAGCAAACAGGGTGGCCAGCCCCAGCATTTT. The chain is built from TRBV6-1 and TRBJ1-5; possible D gene TRBD1, 6 bases. Trimming shortened V by 6 bases and J by 7 bases, and 13 bases separated the two germline ends. Germline CDR1 MNHNS, CDR2 SASEGT. The CDR3 covers 13 residues.

The chain is built from TRBV5-4 and TRBJ1-1; 7 nucleotides line up with TRBD1. After removal of 5 bases from V and 1 base from J, the junction contained 11 bases not matched to a gene. Germline CDR1 reads SGHNT; CDR2 reads YYREEE (reference sequence). The length of the CDR3 is 16 residues. CDR3 nucleotide sequence: TGTGCCAGCAGTCGAAACCCGGGACAGAAGAACACTGAAGCTTTCTTT. It is translated as CASSRNPGQKNTEAFF.

This clone was detected only once. This CDR3 is also generated by other DNA sequences in the sample. The CDR3 loop reads CASSLREVYNEQFF. CDR3 DNA: TGCGCCAGCAGCTTACGGGAGGTCTACAATGAGCAGTTCTTC. The chain joins TRBV5-1 to TRBJ2-1; 7 nucleotides align to TRBD2. J gave up 3 bases and V 2 bases, and 2 bases lay outside the gene matches. The CDR3 runs to 14 residues. Per the germline V gene, CDR1 is SGHRS and CDR2 is YFSETQ.

This chain links TRBV28 with TRBJ1-2, with D unresolved. From germline, CDR1 is MDHEN and CDR2 SYDVKM. Trimming removed 7 bases at V and 4 bases at J, with 13 bases between. This CDR3 contains 13 residues. CDR3 in amino acids: CASNVESSYGYTF. The CDR3 DNA is TGTGCCAGCAACGTTGAGTCCAGCTATGGCTACACCTTC.

The genes are TRBV28 and TRBJ1-1; 8 nucleotides line up with TRBD1. The V gene end was trimmed by 1 base and the J gene end by 5 bases; junction bases not matched to a gene: 9. The CDR3 runs 16 residues. In germline, CDR1 is MDHEN, CDR2 SYDVKM. The CDR3: CASSLFKVQGATEAFF. The CDR3 region has the DNA TGTGCCAGCAGTTTATTCAAGGTGCAGGGGGCGACTGAAGCTTTCTTT.

This chain connects TRBV27 to TRBJ2-7; TRBD2 agrees at 11 bases. CDR3 length: 14 amino acids. The junction had 6 bases not matched to a gene; V was cut back by 8 bases and J by 3 bases. Germline assignment: CDR1 MNHEY and CDR2 SMNVEV (reference sequence). DNA for the CDR3: TGTGCCAGCTCCCTACTAGCGGGAGTCTACGAGCAGTACTTC. Its protein is CASSLLAGVYEQYF.

This chain joins TRBV28 and TRBJ2-1, with 8 positions matching TRBD2. The trim removed 6 bases at V and 12 bases at J, leaving 7 bases unmatched. From germline, CDR1 is MDHEN and CDR2 SYDVKM. The CDR3 is 12 amino acids. In DNA form, the CDR3 reads TGTGCCAGCAGCACTCGGACTAGCAGGCAGTTCTTC. Protein product: CASSTRTSRQFF.

The V gene is TRBV2, the J gene TRBJ2-7, with 8 nucleotides matching TRBD2. The V and J ends lost 7 bases and 1 base, in that order; junction bases with no gene match: 15. The germline gives CDR1 SNHLY, CDR2 FYNNEI. This CDR3 spans 17 amino acids. The CDR3 spells CASTSGSTTRRSYEQYF. CDR3 nucleotides: TGTGCCAGCACCAGCGGGAGCACAACCAGAAGGTCCTACGAGCAGTACTTC.

The genes are TRBV6-5 and TRBJ2-7, with 7 positions matching TRBD2. Germline CDR1 is MNHEY and CDR2 is SVGAGI. The CDR3 totals 16 residues. After removal of 0 bases from V and 5 bases from J, the junction contained 10 bases not matched to a gene. The CDR3 DNA reads as TGTGCCAGCAGTTACTCGAGTGGGGCGGGGGACCACGAGCAGTACTTC. Protein sequence: CASSYSSGAGDHEQYF.

The chain carries TRBV6-5 and TRBJ1-2; no firm D call. V lost 4 bases to trimming and J lost 8 bases, with 14 bases between them. Germline V gene data show CDR1 as MNHEY and CDR2 as SVGAGI. The CDR3 totals 13 residues. The DNA for the CDR3 is TGTGCCAGCAGTTGGGTCCCCGAAGGGGGCTACACCTTC. Translating it yields CASSWVPEGGYTF.

The chain recombines TRBV5-4 with TRBJ1-4, with 12 bases lining up with TRBD1. The J segment lost 8 bases and the V segment lost 2 bases, leaving 4 bases of the junction unmatched. This CDR3 contains 15 residues. Germline CDR1 reads SGHNT; CDR2 reads YYREEE (reference sequence). The CDR3 DNA follows: TGTGCCAGCAGCTTTCAGGGACAGGGGGCGGAAAAACTGTTTTTT. The encoded protein is CASSFQGQGAEKLFF.